Below are 20 T cell receptor beta chains sequenced from a single sample in a study of shared T cell receptors in the human thymus. Generated by immunoSEQ multiplex PCR, the TCRdb table keeps only in-frame clones and is missing some. Of 500,000 to 850,000 clones in the sample, approximately 89% were seen once. A further study also used this sample, focusing on human thymus T cells.

Sample: thymocytes. Receptors were obtained from a boy under two years old with a congenital heart defect.

As regards this clone: The same CDR3 also results from other DNA sequences found in this sample. The V gene is TRBV27, the J gene TRBJ2-3, with no clear D. Germline V gene lookup returns CDR1 MNHEY and CDR2 SMNVEV (reference sequence). The CDR3 contains 13 residues. V lost 4 bases to trimming and J lost 0 bases, with 5 bases between them. This CDR3 reads CASSSLSTDTQYF. The CDR3 coding sequence is TGTGCCAGCAGTTCATTGAGCACAGATACGCAGTATTTT.

The chain has TRBV19 and TRBJ2-7, with TRBD1 matching 10 bases. This CDR3 is 17 amino acids long. Germline V CDR1 and CDR2: LNHDA, SQIVND (reference sequence). J was trimmed by 3 bases and V by 4 bases; bases with no gene match: 12. CDR3 residues: CASSRTGTGDFGYEQYF. As DNA, the CDR3 is TGTGCCAGTAGTAGGACCGGGACAGGGGACTTCGGCTACGAGCAGTACTTC.

This chain links TRBV5-4 with TRBJ2-5, with D unclear. V was clipped by 4 bases and J by 4 bases, with 11 bases between them. In germline, CDR1 is SGHNT, CDR2 YYREEE (reference sequence). This CDR3 contains 13 residues. The CDR3 sequence: CASSLRHLETQYF. CDR3 coding DNA: TGTGCCAGCAGCCTACGACACCTAGAGACCCAGTACTTC. Combining the CDR3 with reference TRBV5-4 and TRBJ2-5 gives the whole variable domain ETGVTQSPTHLIKTRGQQVTLRCSSQSGHNTVSWYQQALGQGPQFIFQYYREEENGRGNFPPRFSGLQFPNYSSELNVNALELDDSALYLCASSLRHLETQYFGPGTRLLVL.

The chain is built from TRBV10-3 and TRBJ1-5; a possible D gene is TRBD1 (5 bases). CDR3 size: 16 residues. V lost 5 bases and J lost 0, with 14 bases in between. Germline V gene sequence: CDR1 ENHRY, CDR2 SYGVKD. The CDR3: CAISPRTQYSNQPQHF. The DNA for the CDR3 is TGTGCCATCAGTCCAAGGACACAATATAGCAATCAGCCCCAGCATTTT.

J is TRBJ2-3 and V is TRBV4-1; the match to TRBD2 covers 14 bases. This CDR3 region has 18 residues. Germline loops: CDR1 MGHRA, CDR2 YSYEKL. Trimming cost V 0 bases and J 5 bases; bases outside gene matches: 7. CDR3 sequence reads: CASSQDLTSGGAGDTQYF. The CDR3, as DNA: TGCGCCAGCAGCCAAGACCTGACTAGCGGGGGGGCCGGAGATACGCAGTATTTT.

The J gene is TRBJ1-4, the V gene TRBV5-6; D is possibly TRBD1 (5 bases). V shed 0 bases and J shed 7 bases, with 10 bases lying between them. The CDR3 covers 14 residues. CDR1 is SGHDT, CDR2 YYEEEE, per germline. CDR3 loop: CASSLAGAVEKLFF. DNA of the CDR3: TGTGCCAGCAGCTTGGCTGGGGCGGTTGAAAAACTGTTTTTT.

The chain joins TRBV5-1 to TRBJ2-6; D is unresolved. CDR1 is SGHRS, CDR2 YFSETQ, per germline. V was trimmed by 2 bases and J by 1 base, leaving 10 bases between them. The CDR3 runs 16 residues. DNA of the CDR3: TGCGCCAGCAGCTTCCCAGACACGTCTGGGGCCAACGTCCTGACTTTC. Protein sequence: CASSFPDTSGANVLTF.

Only a few counts were recorded for this clone. The chain is built from TRBV2 and TRBJ2-1; 11 bases line up with TRBD2. V was pared by 2 bases and J by 15 bases, with 6 bases of the junction left unmatched. Germline CDR1 SNHLY, CDR2 FYNNEI. The CDR3 is made up of 13 amino acids. Here the CDR3 reads CASSEHSGRVGFF. The CDR3, as DNA: TGTGCCAGCAGTGAACATAGCGGGAGGGTTGGGTTCTTC.

Details on this clone: The same CDR3 is also encoded by other DNA sequences in this sample. The rearrangement uses TRBV6-5 and TRBJ2-7, with TRBD1 matching over 10 bases. Germline V CDR1 and CDR2: MNHEY, SVGAGI. J was trimmed by 4 bases and V by 2 bases; bases with no gene match: 5. CDR3 size: 15 residues. The CDR3 nucleotides read TGTGCCAGCAGTTACCGAAGACAGGGGGCATACGAGCAGTACTTC. Translating it yields CASSYRRQGAYEQYF.

The table lists this clone with a few counts. The chain has TRBV5-1 and TRBJ2-1; TRBD2 agrees at 9 bases. The CDR3 extends over 15 amino acids. V lost 1 base to trimming and J lost 9 bases; unmatched junction nucleotides: 8. Looked up from germline, CDR1 is SGHRS and CDR2 is YFSETQ. The CDR3 spells CASSLLAGRLGEQFF. For the CDR3, the DNA is TGCGCCAGCAGCTTGCTAGCGGGGAGGCTTGGTGAGCAGTTCTTC.

This CDR3 reads CASSLDSGREGAGELFF. Written as DNA, the CDR3 is TGTGCCAGCAGCTTAGATAGCGGGAGGGAAGGGGCCGGGGAGCTGTTTTTT. The gene calls are TRBV7-6 and TRBJ2-2, with 11 bases fitting TRBD2. Trimming at V came to 1 base and at J to 6 bases, leaving 7 bases not matched to a gene. CDR3 length: 17 amino acids. Per the germline V gene, CDR1 is SGHVS and CDR2 is FNYEAQ.

This clone showed up just once. CDR3 DNA: TGTGCCAGCAGTCAGGACAGGGCGAACACCGGGGAGCTGTTTTTT. This codes for CASSQDRANTGELFF. J is TRBJ2-2 and V is TRBV27; TRBD1 matches 8 bases. CDR3 length: 15 residues. J gave up 0 bases and V 5 bases, and 2 bases lay outside the gene matches. The germline V gene encodes CDR1 MNHEY and CDR2 SMNVEV (reference sequence).

This rearrangement joins TRBV9 to TRBJ2-1; TRBD2 aligns across 12 bases. The CDR3 is 16 residues long. Per germline, CDR1 SGDLS and CDR2 YYNGEE. Trimming took 2 bases from V and 7 from J; bases not matched to a gene: 7. The CDR3 DNA is TGTGCCAGCAGCGTTTCTAGCGGGGGGGGTCGAAATGAGCAGTTCTTC. Amino acids: CASSVSSGGGRNEQFF.

This sequence joins TRBV6-6 and TRBJ1-1; weak D call: TRBD1 (6 bases). Trimming removed 5 bases from V and 3 bases from J, with 13 bases in between. CDR1 MNHNY and CDR2 SVGAGI come from the germline V gene (reference sequence). This CDR3 spans 14 amino acids. CDR3: CASSVGGPDTEAFF. The CDR3 DNA is TGTGCCAGCAGTGTCGGGGGGCCGGACACTGAAGCTTTCTTT.

The genes are TRBV7-9 and TRBJ2-1; D unclear. Deletions cut 4 bases from V and 5 bases from J, with 9 bases between. The CDR3 consists of 13 residues. Germline-derived CDR1 and CDR2 are SEHNR and FQNEAQ (reference sequence). CDR3 sequence (DNA): TGTGCCAGCAGCTCCGAGAACCACAATGAGCAGTTCTTC. Translated, it gives CASSSENHNEQFF.

The sample holds one count of this clone. The rearrangement joins TRBV5-1 to TRBJ2-3, with D unresolved. V was cut by 1 base and J by 0 bases, with 6 bases left in between. The CDR3 length is 14 residues. Germline CDR1 reads SGHRS; CDR2 reads YFSETQ. In nucleotides, the CDR3 is TGCGCCAGCAGCTTGCAGGCTAGCACAGATACGCAGTATTTT. It encodes CASSLQASTDTQYF.

Written as DNA, the CDR3 is TGTGCCTGGAGCCTCCGGACAGGCGAACACGGGAATTCACCCCTCCACTTT. Translated: CAWSLRTGEHGNSPLHF. This chain connects TRBV30 to TRBJ1-6; TRBD1 aligns across 7 bases. This CDR3 region has 17 residues. The germline V gene has CDR1 GTSNPN and CDR2 SVGIG (reference sequence). J was trimmed by 7 bases and V by 3 bases; bases with no gene match: 15.

This rearrangement joins TRBV5-8 to TRBJ1-5; D gene uncertain. Germline V gene sequence: CDR1 SGHTS, CDR2 YDEGEE. Between the trimmed V and J ends, which lost 0 bases and 4 bases, there was a span of 11 bases. The CDR3 sequence is 15 residues long. The CDR3 is CASSLARGKNQPQHF. For the CDR3, the DNA is TGTGCCAGCAGCTTGGCCAGAGGGAAAAATCAGCCCCAGCATTTT.

V usage is TRBV6-4 and J usage is TRBJ2-5, with TRBD2 identical over 13 bases. This CDR3 is built from 18 residues. J was trimmed by 1 base and V by 4 bases; bases with no gene match: 9. The germline V gene encodes CDR1 MRHNA and CDR2 SNTAGT. CDR3 amino acids: CASSARTSGSDLQETQYF. CDR3 nucleotide sequence: TGTGCCAGCAGTGCCCGGACTAGCGGGAGCGATCTCCAAGAGACCCAGTACTTC.

The chain joins TRBV27 to TRBJ1-5; D perhaps matches TRBD1 (5 bases). Germline V gene data show CDR1 as MNHEY and CDR2 as SMNVEV (reference sequence). CDR3 length: 16 amino acids. Trimming left V 5 bases short and J 6 bases short, with 20 bases between. In nucleotides, the CDR3 is TGTGCCAGCAGTCCTCAACTGGGGGGGGTCGGTCAGCCCCAGCATTTT. Translating gives CASSPQLGGVGQPQHF.